This record covers a single TCR beta chain. Its antigen is not identified. V lost 5 bases and J lost 1, with 9 bases in between. Germline-derived CDR1 and CDR2 are SGHTA and FQGNSA. The CDR3 covers 14 residues. At the survey level, the v3.0 immunoSEQ assay was run. Measured with immunoSEQ multiplex PCR; TCRdb has only the in-frame clones, and not every one. The sample lists tens of thousands of clones, about 79% occurring once. Each participant with HIV received care in the United States. Amounts of about 0.9-11 million cryopreserved PBMC were held in the samples before DNA extraction. This entry belongs to a study of long-term antiretroviral therapy in people with HIV. About the research overall: The 2015 recommendation for immediate ART came about a decade after the earliest samples.

Whole-study findings and limits: HIV repertoires spanned tighter CDR3 length ranges than controls did.

The chain links TRBV7-2 to TRBJ2-1; maybe TRBD2 (5 bases). The sequencing used unsorted PBMCs, collected 0.7 years before starting antiretroviral therapy. The origin of this receptor is a man aged 30 to 45 with HIV. This CDR3 is CASSIGLSYNEQFF. The CDR3 DNA is TGTGCCAGCAGCATTGGACTTTCCTACAATGAGCAGTTCTTC.